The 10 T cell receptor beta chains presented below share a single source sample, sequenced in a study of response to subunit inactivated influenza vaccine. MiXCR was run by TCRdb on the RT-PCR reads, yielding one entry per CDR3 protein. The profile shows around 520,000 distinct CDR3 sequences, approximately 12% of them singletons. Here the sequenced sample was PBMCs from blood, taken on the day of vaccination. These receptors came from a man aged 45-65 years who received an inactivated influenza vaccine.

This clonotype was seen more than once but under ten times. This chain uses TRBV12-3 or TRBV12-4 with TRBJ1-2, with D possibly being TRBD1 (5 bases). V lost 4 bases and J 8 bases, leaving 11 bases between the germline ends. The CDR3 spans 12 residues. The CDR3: CASSYLGGGYTF. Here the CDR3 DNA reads TGTGCCAGCAGTTACCTGGGGGGGGGCTACACCTTC.

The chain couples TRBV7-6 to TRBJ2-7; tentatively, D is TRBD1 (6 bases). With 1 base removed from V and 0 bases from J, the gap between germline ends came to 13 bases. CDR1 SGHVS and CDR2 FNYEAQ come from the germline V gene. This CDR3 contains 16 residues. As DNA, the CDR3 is TGTGCCAGCAGCTTAGATGCACAGGGCCTCTCCTACGAGCAGTACTTC. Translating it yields CASSLDAQGLSYEQYF.

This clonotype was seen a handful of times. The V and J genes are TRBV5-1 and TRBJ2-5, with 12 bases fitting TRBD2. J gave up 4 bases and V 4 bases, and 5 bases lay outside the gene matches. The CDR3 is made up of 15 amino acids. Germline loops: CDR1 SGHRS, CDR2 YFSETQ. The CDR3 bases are TGCGCCAGCAGCCTGACTAGCGGGGGTATAGAGACCCAGTACTTC. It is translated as CASSLTSGGIETQYF.

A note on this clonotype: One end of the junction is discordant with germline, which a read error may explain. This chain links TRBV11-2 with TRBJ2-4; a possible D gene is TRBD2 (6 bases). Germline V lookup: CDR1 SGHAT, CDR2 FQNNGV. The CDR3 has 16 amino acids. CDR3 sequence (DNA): TGTGCCAGCAACTTAGGAGGGACCCTAGCCAAAAACATTCAGTACTTC. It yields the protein CASNLGGTLAKNIQYF.

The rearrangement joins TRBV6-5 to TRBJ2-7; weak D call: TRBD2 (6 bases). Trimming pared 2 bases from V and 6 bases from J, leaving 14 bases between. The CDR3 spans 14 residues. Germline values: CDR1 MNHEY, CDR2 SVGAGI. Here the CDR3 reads CASSYLGGIGEQYF. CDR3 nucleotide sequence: TGTGCCAGCAGTTACCTGGGGGGAATAGGCGAGCAGTACTTC.

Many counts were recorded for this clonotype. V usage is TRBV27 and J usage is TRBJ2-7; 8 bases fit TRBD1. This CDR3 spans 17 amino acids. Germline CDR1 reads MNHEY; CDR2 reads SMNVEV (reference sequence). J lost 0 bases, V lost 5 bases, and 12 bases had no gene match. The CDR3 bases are TGTGCCAGCAGTACTTCATTTAGGGACAGGAGCTCCTACGAGCAGTACTTC. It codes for CASSTSFRDRSSYEQYF.

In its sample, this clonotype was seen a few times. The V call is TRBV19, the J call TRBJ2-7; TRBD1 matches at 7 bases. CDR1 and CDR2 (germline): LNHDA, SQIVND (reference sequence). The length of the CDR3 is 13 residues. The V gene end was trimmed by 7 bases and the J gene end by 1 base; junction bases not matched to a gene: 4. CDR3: CASTPTGSYEQYF. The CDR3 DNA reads TGTGCCAGTACCCCGACAGGGTCCTACGAGCAGTACTTC.

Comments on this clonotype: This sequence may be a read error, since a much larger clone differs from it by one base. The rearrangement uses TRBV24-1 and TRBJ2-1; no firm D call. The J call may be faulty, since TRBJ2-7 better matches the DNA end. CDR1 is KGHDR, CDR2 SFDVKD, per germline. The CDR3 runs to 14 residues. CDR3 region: CATSDLWGSREQYF. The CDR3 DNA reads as TGTGCCACCAGTGATTTGTGGGGATCCCGTGAGCAGTACTTC.

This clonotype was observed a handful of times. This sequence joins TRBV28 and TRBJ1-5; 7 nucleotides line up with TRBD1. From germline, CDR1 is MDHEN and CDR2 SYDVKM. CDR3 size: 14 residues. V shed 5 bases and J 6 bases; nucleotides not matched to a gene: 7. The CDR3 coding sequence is TGTGCCAGCAGTACCACAGGGGAAATTCAGCCCCAGCATTTT. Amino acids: CASSTTGEIQPQHF.

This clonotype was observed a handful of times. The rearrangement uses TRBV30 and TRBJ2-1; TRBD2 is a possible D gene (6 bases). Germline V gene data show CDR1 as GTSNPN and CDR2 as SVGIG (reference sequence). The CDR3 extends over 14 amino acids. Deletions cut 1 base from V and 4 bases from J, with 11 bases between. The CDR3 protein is CAWSGAGPYNEQFF. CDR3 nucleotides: TGTGCCTGGAGTGGGGCGGGACCGTACAATGAGCAGTTCTTC.